One sample yielded the 17 T cell receptor beta chains listed below, sequenced in a study of cytotoxic CD8 clonotypes in ibrutinib-treated CLL. The data were produced by immunoSEQ multiplex PCR, yet TCRdb's version contains in-frame clones alone and is incomplete. The sample consists of some 290,000 clones, roughly 79% of them appearing once. The sequencing used PBMCs, collected before ibrutinib treatment. These TCRs come from a human donor with chronic lymphocytic leukemia.

V gene TRBV9 combines with J gene TRBJ2-3, with D possibly matching TRBD2 (6 bases). From germline, CDR1 is SGDLS and CDR2 YYNGEE. V gave up 5 bases and J gave up 1 base, with 11 bases separating them. The CDR3 is made up of 14 amino acids. The CDR3 loop is CASSPSGGTDTQYF. The CDR3 nucleotides are TGTGCCAGCAGTCCGTCGGGGGGCACAGATACGCAGTATTTT.

The chain couples TRBV25-1 to TRBJ2-5; D is ambiguous. CDR1 MGHDK and CDR2 SYGVNS come from the germline V gene. Trimming pared 4 bases from V and 5 bases from J, leaving 14 bases between. The CDR3 length is 14 residues. This CDR3 is CASSGVGSGETQYF. The CDR3 region has the DNA TGTGCCAGCAGTGGCGTGGGTTCCGGGGAGACCCAGTACTTC.

This clone turned up a few times. CDR3 loop: CASSQPGLTYEQYF. The CDR3 bases are TGTGCCAGCAGCCAACCGGGCCTCACCTACGAGCAGTACTTC. V gene TRBV4-2 combines with J gene TRBJ2-7; D is unresolved. Germline loops: CDR1 LGHNA, CDR2 YNFKEQ. The CDR3 spans 14 residues. The V end was cut by 2 bases, the J end by 2 bases, with 10 bases between.

The CDR3 DNA sequence: TGTGCCAGCAGTGAAGGGGGGACTAGCGGATACGAGCAGTACTTC. Translating gives CASSEGGTSGYEQYF. The V and J genes are TRBV2 and TRBJ2-7, with 11 bases that match TRBD2. This CDR3 comprises 15 residues. With V trimmed by 1 base and J by 4 bases, 3 bases remained unmatched. Per germline, CDR1 SNHLY and CDR2 FYNNEI.

This clone appeared once. CDR3 residues: CASSFGTALVDEQFF. In nucleotides, the CDR3 is TGCGCCAGCAGCTTCGGGACAGCCCTGGTGGATGAGCAGTTCTTC. The chain has TRBV5-1 and TRBJ2-1; 7 bases fit TRBD1. The CDR3 length is 15 residues. J was trimmed by 8 bases and V by 2 bases; bases with no gene match: 10. The germline V gene has CDR1 SGHRS and CDR2 YFSETQ.

The chain employs TRBV10-1 and TRBJ2-1; possibly TRBD2 for D (5 bases). Trimming removed 0 bases at V and 9 bases at J, with 9 bases between. The CDR3 sequence is 13 residues long. Germline CDR1 is WNHNN and CDR2 is SYGVQD (reference sequence). CDR3 bases: TGCGCCAGCAGTGAGTCAAGGACTTGTGAGCAGTTCTTC. Its translation is CASSESRTCEQFF.

This sequence joins TRBV4-3 and TRBJ1-4, with 8 bases aligning to TRBD1. Per the germline V gene, CDR1 is LGHNA and CDR2 is YSLEER. The CDR3 is 16 residues long. V lost 0 bases, J lost 4 bases, and 4 bases stayed unmatched. The CDR3 is CASSQEGRGRNEKLFF. CDR3 coding DNA: TGCGCCAGCAGCCAAGAGGGCAGGGGGCGTAATGAAAAACTGTTTTTT.

The chain couples TRBV6-1 to TRBJ1-1; possibly TRBD1 for D (5 bases). Germline V gives CDR1 MNHNS, CDR2 SASEGT. V was shortened by 6 bases and J by 1 base, with 12 bases between the two germline ends. CDR3 length: 14 residues. The CDR3 DNA follows: TGTGCCAGCAGAAAACAGGACGGGAACACTGAAGCTTTCTTT. It is translated as CASRKQDGNTEAFF.

This sequence joins TRBV4-1 and TRBJ1-5; a possible D gene is TRBD1 (5 bases). The V and J ends lost 5 bases and 1 base respectively, with 15 bases between them. CDR1 MGHRA and CDR2 YSYEKL come from the germline V gene. This CDR3 contains 16 residues. The CDR3 is CASSTLPGGSNQPQHF. DNA for the CDR3: TGCGCCAGCAGCACCCTCCCCGGGGGGAGCAATCAGCCCCAGCATTTT.

The chain employs TRBV5-4 and TRBJ2-5; a weak D match, TRBD2 (5 bases). Between the trimmed V and J ends, which lost 2 bases and 4 bases, there was a span of 12 bases. The CDR3 contains 14 residues. CDR1 is SGHNT and CDR2 is YYREEE in the germline V gene (reference sequence). The CDR3 region has the DNA TGTGCCAGCAGCTTTTCACGGAGCGGAGAGACCCAGTACTTC. As protein: CASSFSRSGETQYF.

The chain links TRBV11-2 to TRBJ2-1; 7 bases match TRBD2. The CDR3 length is 16 residues. J lost 2 bases, V lost 5 bases, and 9 bases had no gene match. Germline assignment: CDR1 SGHAT and CDR2 FQNNGV. The CDR3 sequence is CASSPRTRRTYNEQFF. CDR3 nucleotides: TGTGCCAGCAGCCCAAGGACTAGACGAACCTACAATGAGCAGTTCTTC.

J is TRBJ2-5 and V is TRBV14; TRBD1 agrees at 9 bases. The CDR3 spans 15 residues. V shed 1 base, J shed 5 bases, and the junction held 5 bases outside the gene matches. Germline CDR1 SGHDN, CDR2 FVKESK. Written as DNA, the CDR3 is TGTGCCAGCAGCCAAGTTGGGACAGGGAGGGAGACCCAGTACTTC. It is translated as CASSQVGTGRETQYF. Supplemented by reference TRBV14 and TRBJ2-5, the full variable domain reads EAGVTQFPSHSVIEKGQTVTLRCDPISGHDNLYWYRRVMGKEIKFLLHFVKESKQDESGMPNNRFLAERTGGTYSTLKVQPAELEDSGVYFCASSQVGTGRETQYFGPGTRLLVL.

This clone has only one observation. The gene calls are TRBV19 and TRBJ1-1, with TRBD1 identical over 10 bases. Losses at the gene ends were 7 bases for V and 4 bases for J; bases not matched to a gene: 3. The germline V gene has CDR1 LNHDA and CDR2 SQIVND (reference sequence). CDR3 length: 13 residues. CDR3 DNA: TGTGCCAGTACCGGACAGGGGGGCACTGAAGCTTTCTTT. Translating gives CASTGQGGTEAFF.

This chain links TRBV9 with TRBJ2-1; 11 bases line up with TRBD1. The CDR3 consists of 14 residues. The junction had 3 bases not matched to a gene; V was cut back by 3 bases and J by 7 bases. The germline V gene encodes CDR1 SGDLS and CDR2 YYNGEE. The CDR3 reads CASSAGQGVNEQFF. In DNA form, the CDR3 reads TGTGCCAGCAGCGCGGGACAGGGGGTGAATGAGCAGTTCTTC.

V usage is TRBV4-3 and J usage is TRBJ2-5, with 7 bases matching TRBD1. V gave up 4 bases and J gave up 4 bases; unmatched junction bases: 12. Germline values: CDR1 LGHNA, CDR2 YSLEER. This CDR3 has 16 amino acids. The CDR3 sequence is CASSPRQGLSGETQYF. CDR3 DNA: TGCGCCAGCAGCCCCCGACAGGGCCTCTCGGGAGAGACCCAGTACTTC.

The V call is TRBV5-1, the J call TRBJ2-5, with D possibly matching TRBD1 (8 bases). V lost 3 bases to trimming and J lost 5 bases, with 20 bases between them. The CDR3 totals 16 residues. Germline V gives CDR1 SGHRS, CDR2 YFSETQ. The CDR3 spells CASSSRREDRDETQYF. The CDR3, as DNA: TGCGCCAGCAGCTCCCGTCGGGAGGACAGGGATGAGACCCAGTACTTC.

This clone has just a few counts. The V and J genes are TRBV11-1 and TRBJ2-2, with D uncertain. Deletions cut 1 base from V and 7 bases from J, with 13 bases between. This CDR3 is built from 15 residues. Per germline, CDR1 SGHAT and CDR2 FQDESV (reference sequence). The CDR3 here is CASSLVGRLDGELFF. In DNA form, the CDR3 reads TGTGCCAGCAGCTTAGTTGGCAGGTTGGACGGGGAGCTGTTTTTT.